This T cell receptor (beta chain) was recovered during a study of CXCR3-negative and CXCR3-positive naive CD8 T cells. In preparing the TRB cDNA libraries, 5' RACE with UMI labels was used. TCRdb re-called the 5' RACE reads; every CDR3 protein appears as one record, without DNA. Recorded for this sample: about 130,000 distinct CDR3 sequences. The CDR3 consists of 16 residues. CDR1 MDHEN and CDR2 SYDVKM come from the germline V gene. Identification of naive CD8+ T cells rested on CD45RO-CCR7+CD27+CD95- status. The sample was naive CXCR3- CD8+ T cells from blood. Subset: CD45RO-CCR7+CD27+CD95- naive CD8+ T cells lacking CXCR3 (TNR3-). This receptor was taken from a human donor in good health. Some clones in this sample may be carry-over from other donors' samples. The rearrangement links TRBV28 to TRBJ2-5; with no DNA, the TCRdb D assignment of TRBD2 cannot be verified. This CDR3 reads CASTTSVREGRETQYF.